These T cell receptor beta chains were read from a single sample in a study of blood T cells in healthy people across ages. TCRdb re-called the 5' RACE reads through MiXCR, storing one row per CDR3 protein. The sample includes 1,800,000 or so distinct CDR3 sequences, about 39% of them seen just once. The sample consisted of blood. These TCRs come from a human donor in good health. Each CDR3 is given with its conserved first and last residue. The D gene is left open where the match is weak. Rows may omit the clone size; those that give it use once, few, many or a size class.

V gene: TRBV5-1; clone size: .; J gene: TRBJ1-1; D gene: .; CDR3 length: 14; CDR3 protein: CASSLKGQDTEAFF; CDR3 DNA: TGCGCCAGCAGCTTGAAGGGTCAGGACACTGAAGCTTTCTTT
V gene: TRBV7-2; clone size: .; J gene: TRBJ2-3; D gene: .; CDR3 length: 16; CDR3 protein: CASSLVWSSGADTQYF; CDR3 DNA: TGTGCCAGCAGCTTAGTATGGAGTTCGGGGGCAGATACGCAGTATTTT
V gene: TRBV7-8; clone size: .; J gene: TRBJ1-1; D gene: .; CDR3 length: 15; CDR3 protein: CASSPRGTTNTEAFF; CDR3 DNA: TGTGCCAGCAGCCCCCGGGGGACGACGAACACTGAAGCTTTCTTT
V gene: TRBV4-2; clone size: .; J gene: TRBJ2-1; D gene: .; CDR3 length: 15; CDR3 protein: CASSQESVVYNEQFF; CDR3 DNA: TGTGCCAGCAGCCAAGAGTCGGTAGTGTACAATGAGCAGTTCTTC
V gene: TRBV3-1; clone size: .; J gene: TRBJ1-2; D gene: .; CDR3 length: 14; CDR3 protein: CASSQRGLSGGYTF; CDR3 DNA: TGTGCCAGCAGCCAACGAGGACTCTCGGGGGGCTACACCTTC
V gene: TRBV11-2; clone size: .; J gene: TRBJ2-7; D gene: .; CDR3 length: 15; CDR3 protein: CASSLGLVTRYEQYF; CDR3 DNA: TGTGCCAGCAGCTTAGGTCTGGTGACTAGGTACGAGCAGTACTTC
V gene: TRBV4-2; clone size: once; J gene: TRBJ2-7; D gene: .; CDR3 length: 15; CDR3 protein: CASSQVEGSYYEQYF; CDR3 DNA: TGTGCCAGCAGCCAAGTCGAGGGTTCATACTACGAGCAGTACTTC
V gene: TRBV5-1; clone size: few; J gene: TRBJ2-5; D gene: TRBD2; CDR3 length: 16; CDR3 protein: CASSLPTSGGEETQYF; CDR3 DNA: TGCGCCAGCAGCCTACCGACTAGCGGGGGGGAAGAGACCCAGTACTTC
V gene: TRBV7-6; clone size: few; J gene: TRBJ2-1; D gene: TRBD2; CDR3 length: 17; CDR3 protein: CASSPGGGLASYNEQFF; CDR3 DNA: TGTGCCAGCAGCCCGGGAGGGGGACTAGCGAGTTACAATGAGCAGTTCTTC
V gene: TRBV7-2; clone size: .; J gene: TRBJ1-5; D gene: .; CDR3 length: 13; CDR3 protein: CASSYGRAQPQHF; CDR3 DNA: TGTGCCAGCAGCTACGGCAGGGCTCAGCCCCAGCATTTT
V gene: TRBV7-2; clone size: .; J gene: TRBJ2-3; D gene: .; CDR3 length: 13; CDR3 protein: CASSPAPGDTQYF; CDR3 DNA: TGTGCCAGCAGCCCTGCACCGGGGGATACGCAGTATTTT
V gene: TRBV7-9; clone size: .; J gene: TRBJ1-1; D gene: .; CDR3 length: 14; CDR3 protein: CASRPGVLDTEAFF; CDR3 DNA: TGTGCCAGCAGGCCAGGGGTTCTGGACACTGAAGCTTTCTTT
V gene: TRBV7-9; clone size: few; J gene: TRBJ1-6; D gene: .; CDR3 length: 16; CDR3 protein: CASSPGTLAYNSPLHF; CDR3 DNA: TGTGCCAGCAGCCCCGGGACACTTGCTTATAATTCACCCCTCCACTTT
V gene: TRBV28; clone size: .; J gene: TRBJ2-6; D gene: TRBD2; CDR3 length: 18; CDR3 protein: CASSPPGLADSGANVLTF; CDR3 DNA: TGTGCCAGCAGCCCCCCGGGACTAGCGGACTCTGGGGCCAACGTCCTGACTTTC
V gene: TRBV7-3; clone size: .; J gene: TRBJ2-1; D gene: TRBD2; CDR3 length: 18; CDR3 protein: CASSLYGGRNSAYNEQFF; CDR3 DNA: TGTGCCAGCAGCTTATACGGGGGGAGGAACAGCGCTTACAATGAGCAGTTCTTC
V gene: TRBV2; clone size: few; J gene: TRBJ2-7; D gene: TRBD1; CDR3 length: 18; CDR3 protein: CAREAAQGAKTDPYEQYF; CDR3 DNA: TGTGCCAGGGAAGCCGCACAGGGGGCAAAGACCGACCCCTACGAGCAGTACTTC
V gene: TRBV5-5; clone size: .; J gene: TRBJ2-3; D gene: .; CDR3 length: 16; CDR3 protein: CASSRWGDRDLDTQYF; CDR3 DNA: TGTGCCAGCAGCCGCTGGGGGGACAGAGATTTGGATACGCAGTATTTT
V gene: TRBV6-2/TRBV6-3; clone size: .; J gene: TRBJ1-5; D gene: .; CDR3 length: 14; CDR3 protein: CASNRGISNQPRHF; CDR3 DNA: TGTGCCAGCAATAGGGGGATCAGCAATCAGCCCCGGCATTTT
V gene: TRBV29-1; clone size: .; J gene: TRBJ2-1; D gene: .; CDR3 length: 13; CDR3 protein: CSVSPTGISEQFF; CDR3 DNA: TGCAGCGTTTCTCCTACAGGTATAAGTGAGCAGTTCTTC
V gene: TRBV7-2; clone size: few; J gene: TRBJ2-3; D gene: .; CDR3 length: 15; CDR3 protein: CASSLRVGTTNTQYF; CDR3 DNA: TGTGCCAGCAGCTTAAGGGTCGGGACCACTAATACGCAGTATTTT
V gene: TRBV4-3; clone size: .; J gene: TRBJ2-6; D gene: TRBD1; CDR3 length: 16; CDR3 protein: CASSQDPWDRGDVLTF; CDR3 DNA: TGCGCCAGCAGCCAAGACCCCTGGGACAGGGGCGACGTCCTGACTTTC
V gene: TRBV20-1; clone size: .; J gene: TRBJ2-5; D gene: .; CDR3 length: 13; CDR3 protein: CSASRTAQETQYF; CDR3 DNA: TGCAGTGCTAGCCGGACGGCTCAAGAGACCCAGTACTTC
V gene: TRBV7-2; clone size: .; J gene: TRBJ2-4; D gene: TRBD2; CDR3 length: 15; CDR3 protein: CASSLDGGAYNEQYF; CDR3 DNA: TGTGCCAGCAGCTTAGACGGGGGGGCGTACAATGAGCAGTACTTC
V gene: TRBV4-3; clone size: few; J gene: TRBJ2-1; D gene: .; CDR3 length: 14; CDR3 protein: CASSQDLGMGEQFF; CDR3 DNA: TGCGCCAGCAGCCAAGACTTGGGAATGGGCGAGCAGTTCTTC
V gene: TRBV6-2/TRBV6-3; clone size: few; J gene: TRBJ2-5; D gene: TRBD1; CDR3 length: 12; CDR3 protein: CATRQGQETQYF; CDR3 DNA: TGTGCCACCCGACAGGGGCAAGAGACCCAGTACTTC
V gene: TRBV3-1; clone size: few; J gene: TRBJ1-1; D gene: .; CDR3 length: 15; CDR3 protein: CASSRAGMMGTEAFF; CDR3 DNA: TGTGCCAGCAGCCGGGCGGGAATGATGGGTACTGAAGCTTTCTTT
V gene: TRBV12-3/TRBV12-4; clone size: .; J gene: TRBJ2-4; D gene: TRBD1; CDR3 length: 13; CDR3 protein: CASGMDRGSSLYF; CDR3 DNA: TGTGCCAGCGGAATGGACAGGGGGAGTTCCTTGTACTTC
V gene: TRBV7-9; clone size: .; J gene: TRBJ1-4; D gene: .; CDR3 length: 15; CDR3 protein: CASSPRTDPNEKLFF; CDR3 DNA: TGTGCCAGCAGCCCCCGGACAGATCCAAATGAAAAACTGTTTTTT
V gene: TRBV5-1; clone size: .; J gene: TRBJ1-5; D gene: .; CDR3 length: 13; CDR3 protein: CASRSGEDQPQHF; CDR3 DNA: TGCGCCAGCAGGTCAGGGGAGGACCAGCCCCAGCATTTT
V gene: TRBV7-3; clone size: .; J gene: TRBJ2-3; D gene: TRBD2; CDR3 length: 14; CDR3 protein: CASSLTSSEDTQYF; CDR3 DNA: TGTGCCAGCAGCTTGACTAGCAGTGAAGATACGCAGTATTTT
V gene: TRBV7-2; clone size: few; J gene: TRBJ1-6; D gene: .; CDR3 length: 13; CDR3 protein: CASSPTRVVPLHF; CDR3 DNA: TGTGCCAGCAGCCCTACCAGGGTTGTCCCCCTCCACTTT
V gene: TRBV7-2; clone size: .; J gene: TRBJ1-6; D gene: .; CDR3 length: 16; CDR3 protein: CASSSGGGANVSPLHF; CDR3 DNA: TGTGCCAGCAGCTCCGGTGGCGGGGCCAATGTTTCACCCCTCCACTTT
V gene: TRBV20-1; clone size: few; J gene: TRBJ1-6; D gene: .; CDR3 length: 13; CDR3 protein: CSARGDTASPLHF; CDR3 DNA: TGCAGTGCTAGGGGGGACACGGCTTCACCCCTCCACTTT
V gene: TRBV20-1; clone size: many; J gene: TRBJ2-3; D gene: .; CDR3 length: 17; CDR3 protein: CSARTRRGVGYTDTQYF; CDR3 DNA: TGCAGTGCTAGAACTAGGAGAGGGGTCGGCTACACAGATACGCAGTATTTT
V gene: TRBV6-2/TRBV6-3; clone size: .; J gene: TRBJ2-1; D gene: TRBD1; CDR3 length: 17; CDR3 protein: CASSYLTGGASYNEQFF; CDR3 DNA: TGTGCCAGCAGTTATTTGACAGGGGGCGCTTCCTACAATGAGCAGTTCTTC
V gene: TRBV5-5; clone size: .; J gene: TRBJ1-1; D gene: .; CDR3 length: 15; CDR3 protein: CVSSFLGQTNTEAFF; CDR3 DNA: TGTGTCAGCAGCTTCCTGGGGCAGACGAACACTGAAGCTTTCTTT
V gene: TRBV21-1; clone size: .; J gene: TRBJ1-4; D gene: .; CDR3 length: 14; CDR3 protein: CASSSLSSNEKLFF; CDR3 DNA: TGTGCCAGCAGCAGCCTAAGCTCTAATGAAAAACTGTTTTTT
V gene: TRBV12-3/TRBV12-4; clone size: few; J gene: TRBJ2-7; D gene: .; CDR3 length: 15; CDR3 protein: CASSGPDTGRYEQYF; CDR3 DNA: TGTGCCAGCAGTGGGCCTGATACAGGGAGGTACGAGCAGTACTTC
V gene: TRBV25-1; clone size: many; J gene: TRBJ2-1; D gene: .; CDR3 length: 11; CDR3 protein: CASSELDEQFF; CDR3 DNA: TGTGCCAGCAGCGAGCTCGATGAGCAGTTCTTC
V gene: TRBV20-1; clone size: .; J gene: TRBJ1-2; D gene: TRBD1; CDR3 length: 12; CDR3 protein: CRATTGGLGYTF; CDR3 DNA: TGCAGGGCAACGACAGGGGGGCTAGGCTACACCTTC
V gene: TRBV7-3; clone size: few; J gene: TRBJ2-3; D gene: .; CDR3 length: 15; CDR3 protein: CASSPDGGPTDTQYF; CDR3 DNA: TGTGCCAGCAGCCCCGACGGGGGTCCCACAGATACGCAGTATTTT
V gene: TRBV29-1; clone size: .; J gene: TRBJ2-7; D gene: TRBD2; CDR3 length: 13; CDR3 protein: CSVDRGGQGEQYF; CDR3 DNA: TGCAGCGTTGACCGGGGGGGCCAGGGCGAGCAGTACTTC
V gene: TRBV4-1; clone size: few; J gene: TRBJ2-6; D gene: .; CDR3 length: 16; CDR3 protein: CASSLGIGAGANVLTF; CDR3 DNA: TGCGCCAGCAGCCTTGGGATCGGGGCTGGGGCCAACGTCCTGACTTTC
V gene: TRBV24-1; clone size: .; J gene: TRBJ2-5; D gene: TRBD1; CDR3 length: 16; CDR3 protein: CATSDPGQGGKETQYF; CDR3 DNA: TGTGCCACCAGTGACCCAGGACAGGGTGGGAAGGAGACCCAGTACTTC
V gene: TRBV4-3; clone size: few; J gene: TRBJ2-1; D gene: TRBD1; CDR3 length: 16; CDR3 protein: CASSQAGGDRGGEQFF; CDR3 DNA: TGCGCCAGCAGCCAAGCGGGAGGGGACAGGGGTGGTGAGCAGTTCTTC
V gene: TRBV9; clone size: few; J gene: TRBJ2-1; D gene: .; CDR3 length: 16; CDR3 protein: CASSPLDGSSYNEQFF; CDR3 DNA: TGTGCCAGCAGCCCCCTGGACGGGAGCTCCTACAATGAGCAGTTCTTC
V gene: TRBV29-1; clone size: many; J gene: TRBJ2-3; D gene: .; CDR3 length: 14; CDR3 protein: CSVEGGKGTDTQYF; CDR3 DNA: TGCAGCGTTGAGGGGGGAAAGGGGACAGATACGCAGTATTTT
V gene: TRBV9; clone size: .; J gene: TRBJ2-5; D gene: .; CDR3 length: 15; CDR3 protein: CASSVRGSVRETQYF; CDR3 DNA: TGTGCCAGCAGCGTACGAGGGTCGGTAAGGGAGACCCAGTACTTC
V gene: TRBV5-1; clone size: .; J gene: TRBJ2-3; D gene: .; CDR3 length: 14; CDR3 protein: CASSLEGDRLTQYF; CDR3 DNA: TGCGCCAGCAGCTTGGAAGGGGACCGACTTACGCAGTATTTT
V gene: TRBV5-1; clone size: once; J gene: TRBJ2-5; D gene: .; CDR3 length: 13; CDR3 protein: CASSDGNQETQYF; CDR3 DNA: TGCGCCAGCAGCGACGGCAACCAAGAGACCCAGTACTTC
V gene: TRBV7-6; clone size: few; J gene: TRBJ2-1; D gene: TRBD2; CDR3 length: 17; CDR3 protein: CASSWDYDWAPPGEQFF; CDR3 DNA: TGTGCCAGCAGCTGGGACTATGACTGGGCTCCCCCTGGTGAGCAGTTCTTC
V gene: TRBV12-3/TRBV12-4; clone size: few; J gene: TRBJ2-5; D gene: .; CDR3 length: 14; CDR3 protein: CASRPALAQETQYF; CDR3 DNA: TGTGCCAGCAGGCCCGCCTTGGCGCAAGAGACCCAGTACTTC
V gene: TRBV27; clone size: .; J gene: TRBJ2-5; D gene: .; CDR3 length: 13; CDR3 protein: CASSPEVQETQYF; CDR3 DNA: TGTGCCAGCAGTCCCGAAGTCCAAGAGACCCAGTACTTC